One and the same sample provided the 25 T cell receptor beta chains below, sequenced in a study of blood T cells in healthy people across ages. Together with a sample-barcoded 5' primer, a J-beta primer mix was included in a second PCR lasting about 6 to 11 cycles. TCRdb reprocessed the 5' RACE reads via MiXCR and lists one record per CDR3 protein. Counted here are some 1,800,000 distinct CDR3 sequences, about two fifths occurring once; the ten biggest clones make up roughly 23%. Sequenced material: blood. These receptors all come from a human donor in good health.

This rearrangement joins TRBV6-5 to TRBJ2-5; D is perhaps TRBD2 (7 bases). Germline CDR1 and CDR2: MNHEY and SVGAGI. Trimming removed 4 bases at V and 2 bases at J, with 14 bases between. The CDR3 extends over 15 amino acids. The CDR3 sequence: CASSWGGGLQETQYF. DNA for the CDR3: TGTGCCAGCAGTTGGGGGGGGGGCTTACAAGAGACCCAGTACTTC.

The chain uses TRBV30 and TRBJ1-2; D remains unclear. This CDR3 contains 12 residues. Germline lookup yields CDR1 GTSNPN and CDR2 SVGIG (reference sequence). V lost 1 base to trimming and J lost 3 bases, with 6 bases between them. In DNA, the CDR3 is TGTGCCTGGAGTGAGGGATACTATGGCTACACCTTC. This sequence encodes CAWSEGYYGYTF. Full variable domain (rest looked up from reference TRBV30 and TRBJ1-2): SQTIHQWPATLVQPVGSPLSLECTVEGTSNPNLYWYRQAAGRGLQLLFYSVGIGQISSEVPQNLSASRPQDRQFILSSKKLLLSDSGFYLCAWSEGYYGYTFGSGTRLTVV.

The V gene is TRBV3-1, the J gene TRBJ2-3; D possibly corresponds to TRBD1 (6 bases). This CDR3 has 12 residues. Germline V CDR1 and CDR2: LGHDT, YNNKEL (reference sequence). Trimming stripped 6 bases from V and 6 bases from J, with 10 bases between. CDR3 in DNA: TGTGCCAGCAGTTTCGGACAGGATACGCAGTATTTT. Encoded protein: CASSFGQDTQYF.

This clonotype showed up just a few times. The chain employs TRBV5-1 and TRBJ1-1; D remains unclear. The CDR3 consists of 13 residues. Germline values: CDR1 SGHRS, CDR2 YFSETQ. The V and J ends lost 4 bases and 7 bases respectively, with 14 bases between them. CDR3 in amino acids: CASSRSSDGEAFF. CDR3 nucleotide sequence: TGCGCCAGCAGCCGGTCCTCCGACGGTGAAGCTTTCTTT.

This clonotype came up once. The chain combines TRBV20-1 with TRBJ2-1; D is uncertain. Gene TRBJ2-7 matches the end of the DNA better, so the J call may be wrong. CDR1 is DFQATT, CDR2 SNEGSKA, per germline (reference sequence). This CDR3 region has 15 residues. This CDR3 reads CSAIVPRAPYNEQYF. The CDR3 DNA follows: TGCAGTGCTATCGTTCCCAGAGCTCCCTACAATGAGCAGTACTTC.

On this clonotype: This may be a read error, as it is one base from a much larger clone. The rearrangement joins TRBV4-2 to TRBJ2-7; TRBD1 aligns across 8 bases. CDR1 LGHNA and CDR2 YNFKEQ come from the germline V gene. The CDR3 contains 15 residues. The CDR3 DNA is TGTGCCAACAGCCAAGAGAGGACAGGGCAGTACGAGCAGTACTTC. Its protein is CANSQERTGQYEQYF.

This rearrangement joins TRBV29-1 to TRBJ1-2; no definite D call. There are 12 residues in the CDR3. Looked up from germline, CDR1 is SQVTM and CDR2 is ANQGSEA. Trimming stripped 6 bases from V and 8 bases from J, with 16 bases between. The CDR3 is CSVGSSSTGYTF. The CDR3 DNA follows: TGCAGCGTCGGCTCTTCGAGTACGGGCTACACCTTC. The whole variable domain, remainder taken from reference TRBV29-1 and TRBJ1-2, is SAVISQKPSRDICQRGTSLTIQCQVDSQVTMMFWYRQQPGQSLTLIATANQGSEATYESGFVIDKFPISRPNLTFSTLTVSNMSPEDSSIYLCSVGSSSTGYTFGSGTRLTVV.

This clonotype was picked up a small number of times. The CDR3 bases are TGTGCCAGCAATCTTCATGGGAATGAGCAGTTCTTC. Translation: CASNLHGNEQFF. V gene TRBV6-2 or TRBV6-3 combines with J gene TRBJ2-1; no clear D. CDR1 is MNHEY and CDR2 is SVGEGT in the germline V gene. The CDR3 loop spans 12 amino acids. V was pared by 7 bases and J by 7 bases, with 11 bases between.

This clonotype occurred once. The chain is built from TRBV20-1 and TRBJ1-1, with a possible D match to TRBD1 (5 bases). CDR1 is DFQATT and CDR2 is SNEGSKA in the germline V gene (reference sequence). Trimming took 1 base from V and 3 from J, leaving 18 bases between them. This CDR3 has 16 residues. The CDR3 sequence is CSARVPRGPRDTEAFF. In DNA, the CDR3 is TGCAGTGCTAGAGTTCCAAGGGGTCCGAGGGACACTGAAGCTTTCTTT.

This rearrangement joins TRBV7-2 to TRBJ2-7, with D possibly TRBD2 on 5 matching bases. The V end lost 1 base, the J end lost 2 bases, and 12 bases lay between the germline ends. The germline gives CDR1 SGHTA, CDR2 FQGNSA. This CDR3 has 15 amino acids. This CDR3 is CASSLEGSVAYEQYF. The DNA for the CDR3 is TGTGCCAGCAGCTTAGAGGGTAGCGTAGCCTACGAGCAGTACTTC. The variable domain in full, with the rest retrieved from reference TRBV7-2 and TRBJ2-7, is GAGVSQSPSNKVTEKGKDVELRCDPISGHTALYWYRQSLGQGLEFLIYFQGNSAPDKSGLPSDRFSAERTGGSVSTLTIQRTQQEDSAVYLCASSLEGSVAYEQYFGPGTRLTVT.

The chain is built from TRBV12-3 or TRBV12-4 and TRBJ2-3, with D perhaps given as TRBD1 or TRBD2 (6 bases each). With 10 bases removed from V and 1 base from J, the gap between germline ends came to 21 bases. The CDR3 is 16 residues long. The DNA of the CDR3 is TGTGCCATTCATCAATCGGGGGCGCTTGGCACAGATACGCAGTATTTT. Amino acid sequence: CAIHQSGALGTDTQYF.

This chain links TRBV11-2 with TRBJ2-1; the D gene is possibly TRBD2 (5 bases). This CDR3 has 14 amino acids. The germline gives CDR1 SGHAT, CDR2 FQNNGV. The ends were cut back, 0 bases at V and 4 bases at J, with 7 bases in the middle. The CDR3 loop is CASSLDTGYNEQFF. The CDR3 nucleotides are TGTGCCAGCAGCTTAGATACGGGGTACAATGAGCAGTTCTTC.

This clonotype was seen a few times. The chain recombines TRBV7-3 with TRBJ2-7, with 7 nucleotides matching TRBD1. Per germline, CDR1 SGHTA and CDR2 FQGTGA. V lost 2 bases to trimming and J lost 4 bases; unmatched junction nucleotides: 8. The CDR3 consists of 15 residues. In DNA, the CDR3 is TGTGCCAGCAGCTTAGGGTTCGGGACAGCGTACGAGCAGTACTTC. Protein product: CASSLGFGTAYEQYF.

In this sample, this clonotype turned up a few times. The V and J genes are TRBV6-2 or TRBV6-3 and TRBJ2-5, with unresolved D. Germline V lookup: CDR1 MNHEY, CDR2 SVGEGT. V was clipped by 5 bases and J by 4 bases, with 11 bases between them. The CDR3 runs to 13 residues. The CDR3 DNA reads TGTGCCAGCAGTCTCACCGTCGTAGAGACCCAGTACTTC. Translation gives CASSLTVVETQYF.

Concerning this clonotype itself: Mismatch with germline at one junction end may stem from a read error. The chain couples TRBV7-8 to TRBJ2-4, with a weak D call TRBD2 (6 bases). TRBJ2-7 matches the DNA end more closely, so the J call is doubtful. The CDR3 is made up of 14 amino acids. The germline CDR1 and CDR2 sequences are SGHVS and FQNEAQ. The CDR3 region has the DNA TGTACCAGCAGCTTAGCGGAGACCCACTACGAGCAGTACTTC. This sequence encodes CTSSLAETHYEQYF.

The V call is TRBV7-2, the J call TRBJ2-4, with 7 bases matching TRBD2. Germline V gene lookup returns CDR1 SGHTA and CDR2 FQGNSA. The CDR3 consists of 17 residues. Losses at the gene ends were 0 bases for V and 4 bases for J; bases not matched to a gene: 9. The CDR3 DNA sequence: TGTGCCAGCAGCTTAGCTCTATGGGGGGGGGTAAAAAACATTCAGTACTTC. Translated: CASSLALWGGVKNIQYF.

V is TRBV20-1 and J is TRBJ2-5, with 10 bases lining up with TRBD2. V shed 4 bases, J shed 5 bases, and the junction held 10 bases outside the gene matches. The CDR3 runs 15 residues. The V gene's germline CDR1 is DFQATT and CDR2 SNEGSKA (reference sequence). In DNA form, the CDR3 reads TGCAGTGCTAAGTCGGCTAGCGGGGGAAGGGAGACCCAGTACTTC. It is translated as CSAKSASGGRETQYF.

The rearrangement joins TRBV6-2 or TRBV6-3 to TRBJ1-5, with 7 bases fitting TRBD1. Losses at the gene ends were 6 bases for V and 0 bases for J; bases not matched to a gene: 14. CDR1 is MNHEY and CDR2 is SVGEGT in the germline V gene. The CDR3 spans 18 residues. The CDR3 DNA is TGTGCCAGCAGCTACACACCATTGGACAGGAGTAGCAATCAGCCCCAGCATTTT. The encoded protein is CASSYTPLDRSSNQPQHF.

This clonotype was recorded once. The V gene is TRBV11-2, the J gene TRBJ1-1, with 8 bases matching TRBD1. The CDR3 sequence is 19 residues long. Losses at the gene ends were 5 bases for V and 7 bases for J; bases not matched to a gene: 24. The V gene's germline CDR1 is SGHAT and CDR2 FQNNGV. The CDR3 region has the DNA TGTGCCAGCAGCCGCACGAGTTTTAGGGGGGCAGGGGGCGGCTTTGAAGCTTTCTTT. Protein: CASSRTSFRGAGGGFEAFF.

The chain employs TRBV11-2 and TRBJ2-1; a weak D match, TRBD1 (6 bases). Trimming left V 4 bases short and J 8 bases short, with 21 bases between. The CDR3 is made up of 16 amino acids. Germline V gene sequence: CDR1 SGHAT, CDR2 FQNNGV. In nucleotides, the CDR3 is TGTGCCAGCAGCTGGGCGTTGGTCGCAGGGGCCGATGAGCAGTTCTTC. It codes for CASSWALVAGADEQFF.

There are a few counts of this clonotype. The CDR3 region has the DNA TGCGCCAGCAGCCAAGATTTGAGGGGGGGACCCTACGAGCAGTACTTC. Its translation: CASSQDLRGGPYEQYF. The gene calls are TRBV4-3 and TRBJ2-7, with D possibly being TRBD2 (7 bases). The CDR3 length is 16 residues. The V gene's germline CDR1 is LGHNA and CDR2 YSLEER. V lost 0 bases to trimming and J lost 2 bases, with 14 bases between them.

The sample holds many counts of this clonotype. The chain has TRBV24-1 and TRBJ2-7, with D possibly matching TRBD1 (6 bases). V was trimmed by 6 bases and J by 0 bases, leaving 8 bases between them. From germline, CDR1 is KGHDR and CDR2 SFDVKD. The CDR3 runs to 13 residues. CDR3 sequence (DNA): TGTGCCACCAGTAGGACAGACTCCTACGAGCAGTACTTC. Translating it yields CATSRTDSYEQYF.

DNA for the CDR3: TGTGCCAGCGCCCCCCCGGGAACCCAAGAGACCCAGTACTTC. Protein product: CASAPPGTQETQYF. This rearrangement joins TRBV28 to TRBJ2-5, with D possibly TRBD2 on 5 matching bases. V was pared by 8 bases and J by 1 base, with 14 bases between. The germline V gene encodes CDR1 MDHEN and CDR2 SYDVKM. The CDR3 is made up of 14 amino acids.

This clonotype was found a few times. This chain links TRBV7-2 with TRBJ1-2; TRBD1 might be the D (5 bases). The CDR3 extends over 16 amino acids. Germline CDR1 and CDR2: SGHTA and FQGNSA. V was shortened by 1 base and J by 10 bases, with 22 bases between the two germline ends. Written as DNA, the CDR3 is TGTGCCAGCAGCTTAGTTAGGAGGGGTCGCCTTCATGACTACACCTTC. Translated, it gives CASSLVRRGRLHDYTF.

This rearrangement joins TRBV10-3 to TRBJ1-5; 9 nucleotides match TRBD1. This CDR3 region has 17 residues. Germline-derived CDR1 and CDR2 are ENHRY and SYGVKD. V lost 3 bases and J lost 3; bases outside the gene matches: 9. The CDR3 nucleotides read TGTGCCATCAGTGATACGGCTGGGGACAGGGCCAATCAGCCCCAGCATTTT. Amino acid sequence: CAISDTAGDRANQPQHF.